This TCR beta chain is from a study of blood T cell repertoires in COVID-19. About the research overall: T cells, B-cell-depleted T cells, or PBMCs supplied cDNA or gDNA.

The length of the CDR3 is 15 residues. Trimming removed 3 bases from V and 6 bases from J; junction bases left unmatched: 6. From germline, CDR1 is LGHDT and CDR2 YNNKEL (reference sequence). The authors' processing: The assay estimated nucleated cells by amplifying reference gene primers. Clones were sequenced by immunoSEQ multiplex PCR, and TCRdb holds only the in-frame ones, with some missing. Clone size and V and J calls were adopted from that table, with D and trimming inferred from the DNA. The sample records more than 30,000 clones, around nine tenths being singletons. The source of this sequence is a man aged 55 to 70 with active COVID-19. The sequenced material came from peripheral blood. The chain couples TRBV3-1 (or the pseudogene TRBV3-2) to TRBJ2-7; 12 nucleotides agree with TRBD1. The CDR3 reads CASSQGTGGSSEQYF. Written as DNA, the CDR3 is TGTGCCAGCAGCCAGGGGACAGGGGGCTCGTCCGAGCAGTACTTC.